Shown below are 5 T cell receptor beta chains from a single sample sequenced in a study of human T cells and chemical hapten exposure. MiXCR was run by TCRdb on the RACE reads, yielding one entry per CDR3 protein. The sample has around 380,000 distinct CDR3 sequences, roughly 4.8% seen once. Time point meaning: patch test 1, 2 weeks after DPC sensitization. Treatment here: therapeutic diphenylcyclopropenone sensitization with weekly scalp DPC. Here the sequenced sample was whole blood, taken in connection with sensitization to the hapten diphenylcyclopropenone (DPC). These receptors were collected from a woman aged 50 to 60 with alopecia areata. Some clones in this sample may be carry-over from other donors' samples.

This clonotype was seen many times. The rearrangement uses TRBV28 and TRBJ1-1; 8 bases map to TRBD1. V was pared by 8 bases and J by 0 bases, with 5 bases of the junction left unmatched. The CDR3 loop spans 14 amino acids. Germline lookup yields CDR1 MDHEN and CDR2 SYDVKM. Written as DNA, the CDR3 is TGTGCCAGCGGGCAGGGGGCCCTGAACACTGAAGCTTTCTTT. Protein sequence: CASGQGALNTEAFF.

The CDR3 coding sequence is TGCGCCAGCAGCTTATGGCAGGGCAAGGAGACCCAGTACTTC. As protein: CASSLWQGKETQYF. The gene calls are TRBV5-1 and TRBJ2-5, with D possibly matching TRBD1 (5 bases). This CDR3 region has 14 residues. The germline V gene has CDR1 SGHRS and CDR2 YFSETQ. V was clipped by 2 bases and J by 5 bases, with 13 bases between them.

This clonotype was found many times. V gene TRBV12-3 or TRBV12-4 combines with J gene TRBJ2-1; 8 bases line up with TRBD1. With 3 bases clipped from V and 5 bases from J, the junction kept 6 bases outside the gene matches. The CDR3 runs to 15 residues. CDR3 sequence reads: CASSLVDRVHNEQFF. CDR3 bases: TGTGCCAGCAGTTTGGTGGACAGGGTGCACAATGAGCAGTTCTTC.

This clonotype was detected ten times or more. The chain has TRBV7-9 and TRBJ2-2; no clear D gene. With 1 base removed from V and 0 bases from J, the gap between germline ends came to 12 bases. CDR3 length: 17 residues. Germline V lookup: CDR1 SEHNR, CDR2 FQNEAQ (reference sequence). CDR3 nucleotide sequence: TGTGCCAGCAGCTTAGGAGGCGGCTTCGCGAACACCGGGGAGCTGTTTTTT. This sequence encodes CASSLGGGFANTGELFF.

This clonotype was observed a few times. The CDR3 region is CAWTLDSGRVEQYF. In nucleotides, the CDR3 is TGTGCCTGGACCCTGGATAGCGGGAGAGTAGAGCAGTACTTC. The chain recombines TRBV30 with TRBJ2-7; 9 bases match TRBD2. This CDR3 comprises 14 residues. The germline gives CDR1 GTSNPN, CDR2 SVGIG (reference sequence). With 4 bases clipped from V and 7 bases from J, the junction kept 11 bases outside the gene matches.